This TCR beta chain is drawn from a study of cytomegalovirus exposure and HLA in healthy donors. Points from the study as a whole: It was reportedly the case that the classifier diagnosed cytomegalovirus status with high specificity and sensitivity. CMV antigen specificity of three CMV-associated chains was confirmed in vitro.

CDR1 is LNHDA, CDR2 SQIVND, per germline (reference sequence). V lost 1 base and J lost 2, with 11 bases in between. This CDR3 is 15 amino acids long. Sequencing was performed with immunoSEQ multiplex PCR; in TCRdb, only in-frame clones are kept and a portion is missing. Of about 98,000 clones listed, just under 95% are singletons. To note about this clone: What it binds is not known.

Sequencing was carried out using PBMCs. V gene TRBV19 combines with J gene TRBJ2-5; possibly TRBD1 for D (6 bases). The source of this sequence is a woman between 18 and 30 years old in good health and CMV-seronegative. CDR3 loop: CASSIGGQLQETQYF. The CDR3 DNA sequence: TGTGCCAGTAGTATAGGGGGGCAGTTACAAGAGACCCAGTACTTC.